The sequence of this T cell receptor (beta chain) was determined in a study of post-analysis software for immune sequencing data. Study-level information: Included among the disease courses, which were recorded for the cohort, were relapsing-remitting, secondary progressive and progressive-relapsing multiple sclerosis.

Notes on this clonotype: At one boundary the junction diverges from the germline segment, which might be a read error.

The authors incorporated unique molecular identifiers into the TCR beta cDNA libraries. TCRdb processed the PCR reads anew with MiXCR; each CDR3 protein has one entry. Seen here are 450,000 to 700,000 distinct CDR3 sequences, roughly 40% observed once, and the top ten hold over 1.5%. The origin of this receptor is a girl aged 10 to 17 with multiple sclerosis. The sequencing sample was made of blood.

CDR3 DNA sequence: TGCGGCGTTCGGAATGTGGCCAGCACAGATACGCAGTATTTT. Its translation is CGVRNVASTDTQYF. The V call is TRBV29-1, the J call TRBJ2-3; D ambiguous. The germline V gene has CDR1 SQVTM and CDR2 ANQGSEA. The CDR3 loop spans 14 amino acids.